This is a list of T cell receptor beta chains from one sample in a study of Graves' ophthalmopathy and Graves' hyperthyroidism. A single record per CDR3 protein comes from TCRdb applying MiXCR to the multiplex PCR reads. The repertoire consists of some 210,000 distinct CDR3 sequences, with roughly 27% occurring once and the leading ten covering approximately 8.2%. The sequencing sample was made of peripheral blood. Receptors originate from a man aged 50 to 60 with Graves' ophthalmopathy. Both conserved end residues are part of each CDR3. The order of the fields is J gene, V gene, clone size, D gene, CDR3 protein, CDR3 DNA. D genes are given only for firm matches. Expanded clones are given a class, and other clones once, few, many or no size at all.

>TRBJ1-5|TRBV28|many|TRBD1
CASSSGQGAQPQHF
TGTGCCAGCAGCTCCGGACAGGGGGCTCAGCCCCAGCATTTT
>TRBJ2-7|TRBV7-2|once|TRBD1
CASGNRGSYEQYF
TGTGCCAGCGGGAACAGGGGCTCCTACGAGCAGTACTTC
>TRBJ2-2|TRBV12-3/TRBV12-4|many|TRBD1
CASSSSRTGRVGELFF
TGTGCCAGCAGTTCTTCCCGGACAGGGCGGGTCGGGGAGCTGTTTTTT
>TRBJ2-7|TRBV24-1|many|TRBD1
CATAGQGHEQYF
TGTGCCACCGCGGGACAGGGCCACGAGCAGTACTTC
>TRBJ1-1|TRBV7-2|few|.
CASSFLGIMNTEAFF
TGTGCCAGCAGCTTTCTCGGGATAATGAACACTGAAGCTTTCTTT
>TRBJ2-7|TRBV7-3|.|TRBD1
CASGQGEGYEQYF
TGTGCCAGCGGACAGGGGGAAGGTTACGAGCAGTACTTC
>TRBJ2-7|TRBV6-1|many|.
CASKGGLFYEQYF
TGTGCCAGCAAGGGGGGGCTCTTCTACGAGCAGTACTTC
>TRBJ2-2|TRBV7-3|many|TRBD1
CASSLGQGAGTGELFF
TGTGCCAGCAGCTTGGGACAGGGGGCCGGCACCGGGGAGCTGTTTTTT
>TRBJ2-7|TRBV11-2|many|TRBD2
CASSLGLAETYEQYF
TGTGCCAGCAGCTTAGGACTAGCGGAGACCTACGAGCAGTACTTC
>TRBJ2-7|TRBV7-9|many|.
CASSRTDDSYEQYF
TGTGCCAGCAGCCGGACGGACGACTCCTACGAGCAGTACTTC
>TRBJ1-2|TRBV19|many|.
CASSIEGRRTYGYTF
TGTGCCAGTAGTATAGAAGGGCGGCGGACCTATGGCTACACCTTC
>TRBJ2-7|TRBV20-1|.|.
CSASQGTNGRYEQYF
TGCAGTGCTTCGCAGGGGACTAACGGGAGGTACGAGCAGTACTTC
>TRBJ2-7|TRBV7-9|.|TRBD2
CASSLTTGLQTRYF
TGTGCCAGCAGCTTGACTACGGGACTACAAACCCGGTACTTC
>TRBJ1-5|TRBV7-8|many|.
CASSLESMTVNQPQHF
TGTGCCAGCAGCTTAGAATCAATGACGGTCAATCAGCCCCAGCATTTT
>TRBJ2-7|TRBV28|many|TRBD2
CASSLREVHEQYF
TGTGCCAGCAGTTTGCGGGAGGTCCACGAGCAGTACTTC
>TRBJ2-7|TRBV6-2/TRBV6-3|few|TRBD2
CASRRSLLKRDTSYEQYF
TGTGCCAGCAGACGTTCACTTTTAAAGCGGGATACTTCCTACGAGCAGTACTTC
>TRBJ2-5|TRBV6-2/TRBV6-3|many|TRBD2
CASSYGGLAGRGETQYF
TGTGCCAGCAGTTACGGGGGACTAGCGGGACGTGGAGAGACCCAGTACTTC
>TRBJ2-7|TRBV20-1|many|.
CSEARPGAGYEQYF
TGCAGTGAGGCGCGCCCCGGGGCTGGCTACGAGCAGTACTTC
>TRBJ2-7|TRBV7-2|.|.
CASSQQSQSYEQYF
TGTGCCAGCAGCCAACAGTCACAATCCTACGAGCAGTACTTC
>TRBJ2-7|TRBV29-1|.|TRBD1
CSAGDRGYEQYF
TGCAGCGCCGGGGACAGGGGCTACGAGCAGTACTTC
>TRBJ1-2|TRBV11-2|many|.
CASSIGGRNTLYGYTF
TGTGCCAGCAGCATCGGTGGGCGGAATACCCTCTATGGCTACACCTTC